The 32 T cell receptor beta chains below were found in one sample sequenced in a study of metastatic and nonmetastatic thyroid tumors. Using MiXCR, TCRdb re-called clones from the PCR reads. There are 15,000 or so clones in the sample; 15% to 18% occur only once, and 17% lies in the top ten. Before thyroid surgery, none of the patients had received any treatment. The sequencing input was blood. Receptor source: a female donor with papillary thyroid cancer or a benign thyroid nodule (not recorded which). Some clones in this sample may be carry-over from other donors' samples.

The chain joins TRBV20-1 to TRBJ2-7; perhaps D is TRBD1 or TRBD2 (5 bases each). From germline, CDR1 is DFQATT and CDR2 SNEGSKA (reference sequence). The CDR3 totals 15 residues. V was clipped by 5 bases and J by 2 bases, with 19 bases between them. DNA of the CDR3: TGCAGTGCTTCGTCCGGGACGGCGAGGACCTACGAGCAGTACTTC. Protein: CSASSGTARTYEQYF.

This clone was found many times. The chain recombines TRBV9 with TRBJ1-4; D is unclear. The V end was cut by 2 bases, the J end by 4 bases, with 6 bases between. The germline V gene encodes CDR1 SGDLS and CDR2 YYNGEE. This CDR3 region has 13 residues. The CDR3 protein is CASSVQDNEKLFF. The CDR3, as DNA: TGTGCCAGCAGCGTCCAGGATAATGAAAAACTGTTTTTT.

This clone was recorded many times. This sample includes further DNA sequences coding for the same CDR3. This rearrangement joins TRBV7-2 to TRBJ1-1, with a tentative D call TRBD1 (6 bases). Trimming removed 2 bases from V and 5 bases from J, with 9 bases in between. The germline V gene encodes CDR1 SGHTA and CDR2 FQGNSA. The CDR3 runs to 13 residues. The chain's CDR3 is CASSLRRGTEAFF. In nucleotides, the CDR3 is TGTGCCAGCAGCTTAAGAAGGGGGACTGAAGCTTTCTTT. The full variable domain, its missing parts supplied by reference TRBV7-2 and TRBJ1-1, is GAGVSQSPSNKVTEKGKDVELRCDPISGHTALYWYRQSLGQGLEFLIYFQGNSAPDKSGLPSDRFSAERTGGSVSTLTIQRTQQEDSAVYLCASSLRRGTEAFFGQGTRLTVV.

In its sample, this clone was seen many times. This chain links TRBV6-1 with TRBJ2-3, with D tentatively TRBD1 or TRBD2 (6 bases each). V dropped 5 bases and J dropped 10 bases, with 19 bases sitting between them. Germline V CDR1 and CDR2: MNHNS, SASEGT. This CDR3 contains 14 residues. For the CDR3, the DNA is TGTGCCAGCAGTCCCCCGGGACTCCGGACAGCGCAGTATTTT. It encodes CASSPPGLRTAQYF.

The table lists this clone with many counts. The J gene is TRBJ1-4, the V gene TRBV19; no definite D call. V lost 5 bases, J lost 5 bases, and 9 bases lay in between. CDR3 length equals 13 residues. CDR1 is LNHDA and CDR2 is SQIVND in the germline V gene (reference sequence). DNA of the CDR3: TGTGCCAGTAGTTCGCGGTTAAATGAAAAACTGTTTTTT. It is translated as CASSSRLNEKLFF.

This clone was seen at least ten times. In DNA, the CDR3 is TGCGCCAGCAGTAACGGCCGCCCAGCGCTCACCTACGAGCAGTACTTC. It encodes CASSNGRPALTYEQYF. The V gene is TRBV4-1, the J gene TRBJ2-7; no firm D call. V was trimmed by 6 bases and J by 2 bases, leaving 20 bases between them. The CDR3 runs to 16 residues. The germline CDR1 and CDR2 sequences are MGHRA and YSYEKL.

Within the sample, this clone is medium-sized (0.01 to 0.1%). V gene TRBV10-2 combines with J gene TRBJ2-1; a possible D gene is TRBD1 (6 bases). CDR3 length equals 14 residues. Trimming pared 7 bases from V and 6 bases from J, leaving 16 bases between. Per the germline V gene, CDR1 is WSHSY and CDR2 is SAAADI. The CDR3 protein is CASIPGANGNEQFF. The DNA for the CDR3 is TGCGCCAGCATACCAGGGGCGAACGGCAATGAGCAGTTCTTC.

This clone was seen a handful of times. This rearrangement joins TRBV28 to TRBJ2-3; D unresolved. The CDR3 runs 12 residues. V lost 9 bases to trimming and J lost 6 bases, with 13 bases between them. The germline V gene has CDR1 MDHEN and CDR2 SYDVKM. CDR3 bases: TGTGCCAGTAGTACCTCATGGGATACGCAGTATTTT. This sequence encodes CASSTSWDTQYF.

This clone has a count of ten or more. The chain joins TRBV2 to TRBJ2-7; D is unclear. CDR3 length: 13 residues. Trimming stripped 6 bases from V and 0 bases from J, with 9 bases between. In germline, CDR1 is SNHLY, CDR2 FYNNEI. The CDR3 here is CASRQTLSYEQYF. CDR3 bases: TGTGCCAGCAGACAGACACTCTCCTACGAGCAGTACTTC.

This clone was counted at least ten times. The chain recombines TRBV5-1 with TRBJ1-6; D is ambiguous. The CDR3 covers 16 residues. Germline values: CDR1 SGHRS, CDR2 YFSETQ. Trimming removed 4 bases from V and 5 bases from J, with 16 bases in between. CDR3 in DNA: TGCGCCAGCAGCCTTGGGGTCGGCACCAATAATTCACCCCTCCACTTT. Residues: CASSLGVGTNNSPLHF.

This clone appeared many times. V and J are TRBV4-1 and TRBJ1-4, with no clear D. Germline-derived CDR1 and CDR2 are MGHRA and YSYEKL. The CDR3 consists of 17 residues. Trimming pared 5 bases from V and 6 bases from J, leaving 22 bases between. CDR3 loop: CASSNPPRIGTDEKLFF. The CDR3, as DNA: TGCGCCAGCAGCAACCCCCCCCGTATCGGTACCGATGAAAAACTGTTTTTT.

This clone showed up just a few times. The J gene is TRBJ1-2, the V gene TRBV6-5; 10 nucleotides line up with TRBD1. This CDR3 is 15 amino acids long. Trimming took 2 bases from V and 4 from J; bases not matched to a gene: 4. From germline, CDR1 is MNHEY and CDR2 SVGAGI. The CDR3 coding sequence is TGTGCCAGCAGTTACCCGGACAGGGGGTTCTATGGCTACACCTTC. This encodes CASSYPDRGFYGYTF.

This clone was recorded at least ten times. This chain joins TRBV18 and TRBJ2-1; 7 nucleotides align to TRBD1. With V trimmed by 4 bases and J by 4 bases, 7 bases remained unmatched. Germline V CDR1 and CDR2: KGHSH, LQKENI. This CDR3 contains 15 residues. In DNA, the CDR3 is TGTGCCAGCTCACTTCGACAGGGCCCTTACAATGAGCAGTTCTTC. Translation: CASSLRQGPYNEQFF. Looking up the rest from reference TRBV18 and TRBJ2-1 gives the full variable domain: NAGVMQNPRHLVRRRGQEARLRCSPMKGHSHVYWYRQLPEEGLKFMVYLQKENIIDESGMPKERFSAEFPKEGPSILRIQQVVRGDSAAYFCASSLRQGPYNEQFFGPGTRLTVL.

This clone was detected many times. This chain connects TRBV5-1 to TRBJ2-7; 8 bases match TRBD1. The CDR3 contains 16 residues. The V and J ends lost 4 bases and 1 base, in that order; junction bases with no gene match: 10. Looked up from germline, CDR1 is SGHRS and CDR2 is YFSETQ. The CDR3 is CASSRNRGTESYEQYF. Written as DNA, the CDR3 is TGCGCCAGCAGCAGGAACAGGGGGACTGAATCCTACGAGCAGTACTTC.

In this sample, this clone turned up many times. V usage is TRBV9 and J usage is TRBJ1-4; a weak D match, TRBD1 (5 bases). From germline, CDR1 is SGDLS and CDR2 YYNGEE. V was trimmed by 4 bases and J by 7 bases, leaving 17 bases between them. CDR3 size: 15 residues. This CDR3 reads CASSSPGRPAEKLFF. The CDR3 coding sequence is TGTGCCAGCAGCTCCCCGGGACGGCCTGCTGAAAAACTGTTTTTT.

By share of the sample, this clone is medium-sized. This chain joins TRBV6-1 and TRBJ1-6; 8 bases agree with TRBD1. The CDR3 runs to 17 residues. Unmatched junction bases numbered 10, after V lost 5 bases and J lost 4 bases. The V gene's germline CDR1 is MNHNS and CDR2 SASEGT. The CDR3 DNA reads TGTGCCAGCAGTCGTAAGGGCCGGGACAGGTATAATTCACCCCTCCACTTT. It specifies CASSRKGRDRYNSPLHF.

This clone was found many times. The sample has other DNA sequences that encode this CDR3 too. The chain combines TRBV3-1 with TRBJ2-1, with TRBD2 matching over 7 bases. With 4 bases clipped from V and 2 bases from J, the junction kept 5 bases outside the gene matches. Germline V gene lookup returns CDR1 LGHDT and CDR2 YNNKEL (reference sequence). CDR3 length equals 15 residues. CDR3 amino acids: CASSPAGTTYNEQFF. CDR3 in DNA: TGTGCCAGCAGCCCCGCCGGGACTACCTACAATGAGCAGTTCTTC.

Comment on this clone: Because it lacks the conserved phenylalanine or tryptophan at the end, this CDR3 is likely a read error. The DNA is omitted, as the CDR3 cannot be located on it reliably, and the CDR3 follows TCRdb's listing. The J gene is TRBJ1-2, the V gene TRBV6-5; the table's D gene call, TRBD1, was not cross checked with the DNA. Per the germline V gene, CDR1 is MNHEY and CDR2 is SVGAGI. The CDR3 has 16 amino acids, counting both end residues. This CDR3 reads CASSSTLEGATYGYNN.

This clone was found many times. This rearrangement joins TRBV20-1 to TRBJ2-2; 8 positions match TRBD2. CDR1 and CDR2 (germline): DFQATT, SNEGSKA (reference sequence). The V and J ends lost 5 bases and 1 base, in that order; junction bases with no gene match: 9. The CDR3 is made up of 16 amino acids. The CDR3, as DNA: TGCAGTGCTTTATCCGGGACTAGGGGGAACACCGGGGAGCTGTTTTTT. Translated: CSALSGTRGNTGELFF.

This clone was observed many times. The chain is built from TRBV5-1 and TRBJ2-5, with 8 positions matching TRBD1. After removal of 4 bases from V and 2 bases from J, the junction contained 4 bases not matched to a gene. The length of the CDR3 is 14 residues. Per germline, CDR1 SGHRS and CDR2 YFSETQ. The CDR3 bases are TGCGCCAGCAGCATAGGGACAGGACAAGAGACCCAGTACTTC. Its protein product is CASSIGTGQETQYF.

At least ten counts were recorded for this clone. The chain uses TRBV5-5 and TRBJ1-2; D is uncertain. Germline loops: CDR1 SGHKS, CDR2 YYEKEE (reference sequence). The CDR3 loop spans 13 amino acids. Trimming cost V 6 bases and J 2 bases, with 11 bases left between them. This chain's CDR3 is CASNLAGNYGYTF. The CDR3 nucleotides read TGTGCCAGCAACCTTGCTGGAAACTATGGCTACACCTTC.

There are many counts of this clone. The CDR3 is CANRDIGTDTQYF. The CDR3, as DNA: TGTGCCAATCGGGATATTGGCACAGATACGCAGTATTTT. The chain recombines TRBV6-1 with TRBJ2-3, with D possibly matching TRBD2 (5 bases). The V end was cut by 10 bases, the J end by 1 base, with 12 bases between. Germline V gene sequence: CDR1 MNHNS, CDR2 SASEGT. The CDR3 sequence is 13 residues long.

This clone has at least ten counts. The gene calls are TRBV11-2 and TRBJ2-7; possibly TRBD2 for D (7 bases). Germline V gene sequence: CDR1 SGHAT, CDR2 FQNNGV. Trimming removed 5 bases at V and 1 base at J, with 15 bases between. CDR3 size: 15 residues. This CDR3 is CASSPWGGLSYEQYF. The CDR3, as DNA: TGTGCCAGCAGCCCATGGGGGGGGCTGTCCTACGAGCAGTACTTC.

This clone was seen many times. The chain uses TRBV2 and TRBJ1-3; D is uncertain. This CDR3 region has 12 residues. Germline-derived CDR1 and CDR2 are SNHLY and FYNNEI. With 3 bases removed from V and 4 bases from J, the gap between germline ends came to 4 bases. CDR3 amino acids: CASSEGGNTIYF. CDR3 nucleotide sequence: TGTGCCAGCAGTGAGGGAGGAAACACCATATATTTT.

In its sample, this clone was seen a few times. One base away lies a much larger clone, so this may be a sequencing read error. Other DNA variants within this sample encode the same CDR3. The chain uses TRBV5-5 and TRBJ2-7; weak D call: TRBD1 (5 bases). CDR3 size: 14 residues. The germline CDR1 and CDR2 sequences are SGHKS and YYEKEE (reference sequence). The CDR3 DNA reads TGTGCCAGCAGCTCCGCCAGGGAAGCCCACGAACAGTACTTC. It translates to CASSSAREAHEQYF.

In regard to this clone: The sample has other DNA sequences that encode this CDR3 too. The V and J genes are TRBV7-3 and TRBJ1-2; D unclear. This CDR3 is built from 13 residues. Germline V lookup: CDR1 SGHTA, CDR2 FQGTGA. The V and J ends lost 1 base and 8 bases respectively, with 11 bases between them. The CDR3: CASSLSTGKGYTF. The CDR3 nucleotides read TGTGCCAGCAGCTTAAGTACTGGGAAGGGCTACACCTTC. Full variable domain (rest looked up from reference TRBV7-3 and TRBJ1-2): GAGVSQTPSNKVTEKGKYVELRCDPISGHTALYWYRQSLGQGPEFLIYFQGTGAADDSGLPNDRFFAVRPEGSVSTLKIQRTERGDSAVYLCASSLSTGKGYTFGSGTRLTVV.

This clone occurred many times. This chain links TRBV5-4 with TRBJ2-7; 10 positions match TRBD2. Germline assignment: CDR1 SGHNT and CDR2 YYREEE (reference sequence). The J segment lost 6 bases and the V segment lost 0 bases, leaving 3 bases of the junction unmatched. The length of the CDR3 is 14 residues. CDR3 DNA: TGTGCCAGCAGCTTGGTAGGGACTAGCGTCGAGCAGTACTTC. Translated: CASSLVGTSVEQYF. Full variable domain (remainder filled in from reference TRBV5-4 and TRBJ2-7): ETGVTQSPTHLIKTRGQQVTLRCSSQSGHNTVSWYQQALGQGPQFIFQYYREEENGRGNFPPRFSGLQFPNYSSELNVNALELDDSALYLCASSLVGTSVEQYFGPGTRLTVT.

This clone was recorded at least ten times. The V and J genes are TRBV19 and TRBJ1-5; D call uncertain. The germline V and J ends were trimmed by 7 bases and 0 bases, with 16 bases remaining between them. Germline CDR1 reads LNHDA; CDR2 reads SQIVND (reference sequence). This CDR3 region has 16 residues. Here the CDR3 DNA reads TGTGCCAGTACCCCAATCGGCGCAGGTAGCAATCAGCCCCAGCATTTT. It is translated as CASTPIGAGSNQPQHF.

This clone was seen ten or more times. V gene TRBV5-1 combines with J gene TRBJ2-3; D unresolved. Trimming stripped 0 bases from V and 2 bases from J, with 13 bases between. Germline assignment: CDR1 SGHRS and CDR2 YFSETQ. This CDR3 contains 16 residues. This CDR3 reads CASSLGSAAHTDTQYF. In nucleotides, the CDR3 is TGCGCCAGCAGCTTGGGGTCAGCAGCCCACACAGATACGCAGTATTTT.

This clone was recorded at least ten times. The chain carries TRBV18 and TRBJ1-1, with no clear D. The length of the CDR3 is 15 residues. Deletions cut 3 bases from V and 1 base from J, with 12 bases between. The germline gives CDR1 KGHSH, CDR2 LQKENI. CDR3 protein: CASSPMKTENTEAFF. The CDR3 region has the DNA TGTGCCAGCTCACCGATGAAGACGGAGAACACTGAAGCTTTCTTT.

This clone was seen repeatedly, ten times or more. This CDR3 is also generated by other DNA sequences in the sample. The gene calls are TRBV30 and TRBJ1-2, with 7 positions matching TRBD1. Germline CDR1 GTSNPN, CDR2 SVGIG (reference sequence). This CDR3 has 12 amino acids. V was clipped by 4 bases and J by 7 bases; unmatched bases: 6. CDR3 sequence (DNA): TGTGCCTGGAAGCACAGGGGTAGTGGCTACACCTTC. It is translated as CAWKHRGSGYTF.

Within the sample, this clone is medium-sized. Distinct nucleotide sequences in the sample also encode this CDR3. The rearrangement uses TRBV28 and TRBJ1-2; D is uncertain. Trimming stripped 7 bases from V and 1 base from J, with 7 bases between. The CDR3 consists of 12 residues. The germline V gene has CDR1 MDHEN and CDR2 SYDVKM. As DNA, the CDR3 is TGTGCCAGCACCACACATAACTATGGCTACACCTTC. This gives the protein CASTTHNYGYTF.